This TCR beta chain is from a study of OX40 agonist ivuxolimab in advanced cancers. Study background: Ivuxolimab, an agonistic anti-OX40 (CD134) antibody, was given to patients.

The length of the CDR3 is 12 residues. Germline lookup yields CDR1 SGHRS and CDR2 YFSETQ. The ends lost 8 bases at V and 5 bases at J; junction bases unmatched: 5. Repertoires were generated with immunoSEQ multiplex PCR, while TCRdb's copy carries only in-frame clones and drops some. The table includes 100,000 to 130,000 clones, approximately 89% detected once. The origin of this receptor is an adult with an advanced solid tumor such as melanoma, head and neck, liver or kidney cancer. The rearrangement links TRBV5-1 to TRBJ2-5, with TRBD2 identical over 8 bases. This specimen consisted of CD4+ or CD8+ T cells sorted from blood, obtained in a trial of the OX40 agonist ivuxolimab. The CDR3 here is CASARGEETQYF. CDR3 coding DNA: TGCGCCAGTGCGCGGGGGGAGGAGACCCAGTACTTC.